This is a list of T cell receptor beta chains from one sample in a study of post-analysis software for immune sequencing data. TCRdb re-analysed the PCR reads in MiXCR, keeping a single row per CDR3 protein. The sample yields roughly 540,000 distinct CDR3 sequences, around 31% seen once. What was sequenced was blood. The receptors originated from a girl under 18 with multiple sclerosis. Each CDR3 is given with its conserved first and last residue. D genes are given only for firm matches. Clone size is given for some rows only: seen once, a few or many times, or a class if the clone is expanded.

D gene	J gene	V gene	clone size	CDR3 protein	CDR3 DNA
-	TRBJ2-1	TRBV20-1	-	CSAPPGPGDNEQFF	TGCAGTGCTCCACCGGGACCCGGAGACAATGAGCAGTTCTTC
-	TRBJ2-4	TRBV5-6	-	CASSFSGPTFQYF	TGTGCCAGCAGCTTCTCTGGACCCACTTTCCAGTACTTC
TRBD1	TRBJ2-7	TRBV11-1	few	CASSFVGQGVEQYF	TGTGCCAGCAGCTTTGTAGGACAGGGTGTCGAGCAGTACTTC
TRBD2	TRBJ2-3	TRBV6-6	-	CASSKDSGVADTQYF	TGTGCCAGCAGTAAAGATAGCGGGGTGGCAGATACGCAGTATTTT
-	TRBJ2-1	TRBV6-5	-	CASSYPGNRLQFF	TGTGCCAGCAGTTATCCTGGTAACAGGCTGCAGTTCTTC
-	TRBJ2-3	TRBV5-1	many	CASSSAGAITDTQYF	TGCGCCAGCAGCTCTGCTGGCGCTATCACAGATACGCAGTATTTT
TRBD2	TRBJ2-1	TRBV11-2	-	CASSLDRSLTSGGVSSYNEQFF	TGTGCCAGCAGCTTAGATAGGTCCTTAACTAGCGGGGGGGTTAGCTCCTACAATGAGCAGTTCTTC
-	TRBJ2-1	TRBV12-3/TRBV12-4	-	CASRSTKGSSSYNEQFF	TGTGCCAGCAGGTCTACGAAAGGGTCAAGCTCCTACAATGAGCAGTTCTTC
-	TRBJ2-7	TRBV6-6	-	CASSYLEKDPPYEQYF	TGTGCCAGCAGTTACCTCGAGAAGGACCCGCCCTACGAGCAGTACTTC
-	TRBJ2-7	TRBV3-1	-	CASSQDRHNEQYF	TGTGCCAGCAGCCAAGATAGGCACAATGAGCAGTACTTC
-	TRBJ2-7	TRBV11-1	-	CASSLSRGLNEQYF	TGTGCCAGCAGCTTAAGCAGGGGACTCAACGAGCAGTACTTC
-	TRBJ1-1	TRBV6-6	-	CASSYGQYEAFF	TGTGCCAGCAGTTACGGACAGTATGAAGCTTTCTTT
-	TRBJ1-6	TRBV12-3/TRBV12-4	-	CASRAGTANSPLHF	TGTGCCAGCAGGGCCGGGACGGCGAATTCACCCCTCCACTTT
-	TRBJ2-5	TRBV6-5	many	CASSSLRTLWTQYF	TGTGCCAGCAGTTCCCTTAGAACACTATGGACCCAGTACTTC
-	TRBJ2-7	TRBV2	once	CASSRAFISYEQYF	TGTGCCAGCAGTCGGGCATTTATCTCCTACGAGCAGTACTTC
-	TRBJ1-1	TRBV6-6	-	CASSSLEGNTEAFF	TGTGCCAGCAGTTCGTTGGAGGGGAACACTGAAGCTTTCTTT
-	TRBJ2-7	TRBV12-3/TRBV12-4	-	CASSFASGGGKAYEQYF	TGTGCCAGCAGTTTTGCTAGCGGAGGGGGGAAGGCGTACGAGCAGTACTTC
TRBD1	TRBJ1-2	TRBV3-1	-	CASSQAVWTGTYGYTF	TGTGCCAGCAGCCAGGCTGTCTGGACAGGAACCTATGGCTACACCTTC
-	TRBJ2-1	TRBV7-3	-	CASSLRGQGWDEQFF	TGTGCCAGCAGCTTAAGGGGGCAGGGGTGGGATGAGCAGTTCTTC
-	TRBJ1-2	TRBV5-6	-	CASSLDRRGRSSGYTF	TGTGCCAGCAGCTTGGATCGCCGGGGACGGTCGAGTGGCTACACCTTC
-	TRBJ1-1	TRBV3-1	-	CASSLPTSVWTEAFF	TGTGCCAGCAGCCTACCCACGAGTGTATGGACTGAAGCTTTCTTT
-	TRBJ2-7	TRBV7-2	-	CASSLGDLHLEQYF	TGTGCCAGCAGCTTAGGGGACCTTCATCTCGAGCAGTACTTC
-	TRBJ2-1	TRBV29-1	few	CSVGYQSSYNEQFF	TGCAGCGTGGGGTACCAGAGCTCCTACAATGAGCAGTTCTTC
TRBD2	TRBJ2-5	TRBV9	-	CASSVADAGGETQYF	TGTGCCAGCAGCGTAGCTGATGCGGGGGGTGAGACCCAGTACTTC
TRBD1	TRBJ2-7	TRBV15	many	CATSTRQGFNYEQYF	TGTGCCACCAGCACTCGACAGGGTTTTAACTACGAGCAGTACTTC
TRBD2	TRBJ2-1	TRBV4-1	few	CASSLKAGLRGDSYNEQFF	TGCGCCAGCAGCCTGAAGGCAGGACTCCGGGGGGATTCCTACAATGAGCAGTTCTTC
-	TRBJ1-2	TRBV12-3/TRBV12-4	few	CASSPDMYGYTF	TGTGCCAGCAGTCCCGATATGTATGGCTACACCTTC
-	TRBJ1-2	TRBV29-1	-	CSVDGGTSNYGYTF	TGCAGCGTTGATGGTGGAACCTCTAACTATGGCTACACCTTC
-	TRBJ1-2	TRBV7-2	-	CASSFSGPGRTYGYTF	TGTGCCAGCAGCTTTTCTGGACCGGGACGGACCTATGGCTACACCTTC
TRBD1	TRBJ2-2	TRBV12-3/TRBV12-4	-	CASRPGQGALKSGELFF	TGTGCCAGCAGGCCAGGACAGGGGGCTTTGAAGTCCGGGGAGCTGTTTTTT
-	TRBJ2-5	TRBV3-1	-	CASSRLAGTGGTETQYF	TGTGCCAGCAGCCGACTAGCCGGGACAGGAGGGACGGAGACCCAGTACTTC
-	TRBJ1-5	TRBV15	-	CATSREADLNQPQHF	TGTGCCACCAGCAGAGAGGCGGATCTGAATCAGCCCCAGCATTTT
-	TRBJ2-5	TRBV13	many	CASNLRGAKETQYF	TGTGCCAGCAACCTACGGGGAGCTAAAGAGACCCAGTACTTC
TRBD2	TRBJ2-1	TRBV15	many	CATSRGDSGAYNEQFF	TGTGCCACCAGCAGAGGGGATAGCGGGGCCTACAATGAGCAGTTCTTC
-	TRBJ2-7	TRBV20-1	-	CSARSVTYEQYF	TGCAGTGCGAGAAGCGTAACCTACGAGCAGTACTTC
-	TRBJ2-1	TRBV5-1	few	CASSLLSGRAYNEQFF	TGCGCCAGCAGCTTGTTATCCGGGCGGGCCTACAATGAGCAGTTCTTC
-	TRBJ1-3	TRBV5-1	-	CASSLGGNTIYF	TGCGCCAGCAGCTTGGGAGGAAACACCATATATTTT
-	TRBJ2-7	TRBV29-1	-	CSVVPAMRTYEQYF	TGCAGCGTTGTGCCAGCGATGAGAACCTACGAGCAGTACTTC
TRBD2	TRBJ2-1	TRBV11-2	few	CASSFFRRGGYNEQFF	TGTGCCAGCAGCTTTTTTAGGCGGGGGGGCTACAATGAGCAGTTCTTC
-	TRBJ2-1	TRBV18	-	CASSPGQTTYNEQFF	TGTGCCAGCTCACCTGGGCAGACCACCTACAATGAGCAGTTCTTC
-	TRBJ2-7	TRBV4-1	many	CASSQGSDLHFEQYF	TGCGCCAGCAGCCAAGGAAGCGACCTACATTTCGAGCAGTACTTC
-	TRBJ1-3	TRBV6-1	-	CASKVTAFDTIYF	TGTGCCAGCAAGGTGACGGCCTTCGACACCATATATTTT
TRBD2	TRBJ2-7	TRBV12-3/TRBV12-4	once	CASSSRTSGPIGEQYF	TGTGCCAGCAGCTCCCGGACTAGCGGGCCAATTGGCGAGCAGTACTTC
-	TRBJ2-1	TRBV4-1	-	CASSQDGGNCPLVFF	TGCGCCAGCAGCCAAGATGGTGGTAACTGTCCTTTAGTGTTCTTC
-	TRBJ2-2	TRBV5-4	few	CASSLATGELFF	TGTGCCAGCAGCTTGGCCACCGGGGAGCTGTTTTTT
TRBD2	TRBJ2-4	TRBV5-4	few	CASSLASGANIQYF	TGTGCCAGCAGCTTGGCTAGCGGGGCAAACATTCAGTACTTC
-	TRBJ1-2	TRBV5-1	few	CASSLVDGSSLYGYTF	TGCGCCAGCAGCTTGGTGGACGGCTCCTCTCTCTATGGCTACACCTTC
TRBD2	TRBJ2-5	TRBV10-3	-	CAISDGSGGGQETQYF	TGTGCCATCAGTGACGGGTCGGGGGGAGGACAAGAGACCCAGTACTTC
-	TRBJ2-3	TRBV5-4	few	CASSLADKQYF	TGTGCCAGCAGCTTGGCCGACAAGCAGTATTTT
-	TRBJ2-6	TRBV28	-	CATRRSLGANVLTF	TGTGCCACCCGGAGGAGTCTTGGGGCCAACGTCCTGACTTTC
-	TRBJ1-4	TRBV14	-	CASSQDPGYREKLFF	TGTGCCAGCAGCCAAGATCCGGGGTACCGAGAAAAACTGTTTTTT
-	TRBJ2-1	TRBV27	few	CASSFLSNEQFF	TGTGCCAGCAGTTTTTTGTCCAATGAGCAGTTCTTC
-	TRBJ2-5	TRBV7-8	many	CASSQGRTQETQYF	TGTGCCAGCAGCCAGGGACGGACCCAAGAGACCCAGTACTTC
-	TRBJ2-5	TRBV4-2	-	CASSQDKGETQYF	TGTGCCAGCAGCCAAGATAAGGGGGAGACCCAGTACTTC
-	TRBJ1-2	TRBV27	-	CASSPSFGSGYTF	TGTGCCAGCAGTCCCTCTTTTGGGTCCGGCTACACCTTC
TRBD2	TRBJ2-5	TRBV10-2	once	CASGEMPSGQETQYF	TGCGCCAGCGGTGAGATGCCTAGCGGCCAAGAGACCCAGTACTTC
TRBD1	TRBJ1-4	TRBV5-1	-	CASSFTGTGDEKLFF	TGCGCCAGCAGCTTCACTGGGACAGGGGATGAAAAACTGTTTTTT
-	TRBJ1-5	TRBV20-1	few	CSARVQNRLDQPQHF	TGCAGTGCTAGAGTCCAAAATCGGTTAGACCAGCCCCAGCATTTT
-	TRBJ1-1	TRBV20-1	-	CSGVRGIEAFF	TGCAGTGGAGTAAGGGGCATAGAAGCTTTCTTT
-	TRBJ2-2	TRBV15	-	CATSRGAGTPGELFF	TGTGCCACCAGCAGAGGAGCCGGGACGCCCGGGGAGCTGTTTTTT